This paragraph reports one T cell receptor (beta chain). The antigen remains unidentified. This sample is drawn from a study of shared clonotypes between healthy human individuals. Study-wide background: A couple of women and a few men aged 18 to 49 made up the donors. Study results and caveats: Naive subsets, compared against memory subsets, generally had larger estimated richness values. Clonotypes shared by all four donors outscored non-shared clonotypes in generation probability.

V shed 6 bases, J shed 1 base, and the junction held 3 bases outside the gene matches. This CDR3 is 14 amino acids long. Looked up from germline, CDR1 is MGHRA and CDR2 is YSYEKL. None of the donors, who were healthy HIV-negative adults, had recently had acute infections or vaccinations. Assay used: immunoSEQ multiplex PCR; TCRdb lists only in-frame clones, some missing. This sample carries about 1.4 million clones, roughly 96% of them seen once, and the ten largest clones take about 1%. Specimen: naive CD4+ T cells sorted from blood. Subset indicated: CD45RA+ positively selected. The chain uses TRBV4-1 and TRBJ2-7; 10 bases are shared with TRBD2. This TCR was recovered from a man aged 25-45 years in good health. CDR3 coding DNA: TGCGCCAGCAGTACACTAGCGGGGTCCTACGAGCAGTACTTC. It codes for CASSTLAGSYEQYF.